This T cell receptor beta chain appears in the sequencing data of a study of blood T cell repertoires in COVID-19. About the research overall: Samples representing acute and convalescent COVID-19 were sourced from the United States, Italy and Spain. PBMCs, B-cell-depleted T cells, or T cells provided the cDNA or gDNA that made up the material.

In the study's own analysis: Amplification of reference gene primers was used by the study to estimate nucleated cell counts. Clones were sequenced by immunoSEQ multiplex PCR, and TCRdb holds only the in-frame ones, with some missing. The D gene and trimming were derived from the DNA, and the V and J assignments and clone size from that table. The repertoire holds around 280,000 clones, with about 86% as singletons. This clone was counted a few times. Sequenced material: peripheral blood. The source is a woman aged 30 to 39 who had recovered from COVID-19.

The CDR3 spells CASSLGRTNTGELFF. In DNA, the CDR3 is TGTGCCAGCAGCTTGGGACGGACTAACACCGGGGAGCTGTTTTTT. The J gene is TRBJ2-2, the V gene TRBV5-4; D might be TRBD2 (5 bases). CDR1 is SGHNT, CDR2 YYREEE, per germline (reference sequence). This CDR3 contains 15 residues. Deletions cut 0 bases from V and 2 bases from J, with 8 bases between.